The T cell receptor (beta chain) under discussion was sequenced for a study of T cells in Graves' hyperthyroidism and ophthalmopathy. Researchers amplified the TCR beta CDR3 regions from RNA transcripts. The HTBI primer set served for first-round RT-PCR of the TCR CDR3. TCRdb analysed the multiplex PCR reads with MiXCR anew, one entry per CDR3 protein. The repertoire consists of approximately 590,000 distinct CDR3 sequences, with about 15% occurring once and the leading ten covering around 7.3%. There are many counts of this clonotype. Its cognate antigen is unknown. Study observations and caveats: From stable hyperthyroidism, ophthalmopathy was set apart by a 13 V-J model. Most thyroid clonotypes expanded above 0.001 were also detected in blood.

This sample holds PBMCs from roughly 10 ml fresh peripheral blood. Per germline, CDR1 SGHRS and CDR2 YFSETQ. There are 15 residues in the CDR3. The V and J ends lost 3 bases and 3 bases, in that order; junction bases with no gene match: 7. The TCR was taken from a woman aged 30 to 39 with Graves' hyperthyroidism. Sequenced sample: blood. This chain uses TRBV5-1 with TRBJ2-7, with 9 bases that match TRBD2. This chain's CDR3 is CASSYTGLALYEQYF. The CDR3 nucleotides read TGCGCCAGCAGCTATACGGGACTAGCACTCTACGAGCAGTACTTC.